This T cell receptor beta chain is from a study of OX40 agonist ivuxolimab in advanced cancers. V was pared by 5 bases and J by 5 bases, with 7 bases of the junction left unmatched. Germline V gene data show CDR1 as MNHNS and CDR2 as SASEGT. The CDR3 consists of 15 residues. The table came from immunoSEQ multiplex PCR; TCRdb's copy has only in-frame clones and leaves some out. The table shows 65,000 to 75,000 clones, with roughly nine tenths occurring only once. V gene TRBV6-1 combines with J gene TRBJ1-5, with 9 bases matching TRBD1. Sequenced material: CD4+ or CD8+ T cells sorted from blood, taken in a trial of the OX40 agonist ivuxolimab. This sequence originates from an adult with an advanced solid tumor such as melanoma, head and neck, liver or kidney cancer. CDR3 residues: CASSNRDRVYQPQHF. The CDR3 DNA sequence: TGTGCCAGCAGTAACCGGGACAGGGTCTATCAGCCCCAGCATTTT.